The 8 T cell receptor beta chains reported below all come from one sample, sequenced in a study of OX40 agonist ivuxolimab in advanced cancers. Method: immunoSEQ multiplex PCR; TCRdb's copy keeps in-frame clones and lacks some. The profile shows 70,000 or so clones, roughly four fifths of them singletons. The input for sequencing was CD4+ or CD8+ T cells sorted from blood, taken in a trial of the OX40 agonist ivuxolimab. Receptor source: an adult with an advanced solid tumor such as melanoma, head and neck, liver or kidney cancer.

The chain employs TRBV28 and TRBJ1-2; D perhaps matches TRBD1 (5 bases). CDR3 length equals 14 residues. The ends were cut back, 8 bases at V and 0 bases at J, with 13 bases in the middle. The V gene's germline CDR1 is MDHEN and CDR2 SYDVKM. The CDR3 region is CASGDYPANYGYTF. CDR3 nucleotides: TGTGCCAGCGGGGACTACCCCGCTAACTATGGCTACACCTTC.

The CDR3 sequence: CASSLFGTGYNEQFF. The CDR3, as DNA: TGTGCCAGCAGCCTCTTTGGGACAGGCTACAATGAGCAGTTCTTC. This chain joins TRBV9 and TRBJ2-1; TRBD1 agrees at 8 bases. The CDR3 covers 15 residues. With V trimmed by 4 bases and J by 3 bases, 6 bases remained unmatched. Germline lookup yields CDR1 SGDLS and CDR2 YYNGEE. The full variable domain, rest sourced from reference TRBV9 and TRBJ2-1, is DSGVTQTPKHLITATGQRVTLRCSPRSGDLSVYWYQQSLDQGLQFLIQYYNGEERAKGNILERFSAQQFPDLHSELNLSSLELGDSALYFCASSLFGTGYNEQFFGPGTRLTVL.

This clone was detected many times. The V and J genes are TRBV7-8 and TRBJ1-2; 7 bases line up with TRBD1. Germline CDR1 and CDR2: SGHVS and FQNEAQ. CDR3 length: 18 residues. Trimming took 4 bases from V and 4 from J; bases not matched to a gene: 18. CDR3 amino acids: CASSSTYRTGRIIYGYTF. CDR3 nucleotide sequence: TGTGCCAGCAGCTCAACCTACCGGACAGGCCGAATAATCTATGGCTACACCTTC.

V usage is TRBV9 and J usage is TRBJ1-3; D is unclear. Germline V gene lookup returns CDR1 SGDLS and CDR2 YYNGEE. The CDR3 contains 15 residues. Between the trimmed V and J ends, which lost 3 bases and 1 base, there was a span of 11 bases. CDR3 in amino acids: CASSETGFSGNTIYF. Written as DNA, the CDR3 is TGTGCCAGCAGCGAGACCGGGTTTTCTGGAAACACCATATATTTT.

The chain is built from TRBV10-2 and TRBJ2-2; no clear D. The CDR3 covers 13 residues. V was cut by 3 bases and J by 0 bases, with 2 bases left in between. Germline CDR1 WSHSY, CDR2 SAAADI. CDR3 loop: CASSETNTGELFF. CDR3 coding DNA: TGCGCCAGCAGTGAAACGAACACCGGGGAGCTGTTTTTT.

V is TRBV6-1 and J is TRBJ1-2; weak D call: TRBD1 (5 bases). The germline V and J ends were trimmed by 1 base and 1 base, with 13 bases remaining between them. The CDR3 has 16 residues. In germline, CDR1 is MNHNS, CDR2 SASEGT. The CDR3 DNA reads TGTGCCAGCAGTGAAGACGGTCAGGGAGGTAACTATGGCTACACCTTC. This encodes CASSEDGQGGNYGYTF.

The rearrangement joins TRBV5-5 to TRBJ1-1; perhaps TRBD1 as D (5 bases). CDR3 size: 13 residues. V was shortened by 4 bases and J by 1 base, with 8 bases between the two germline ends. Germline V gene sequence: CDR1 SGHKS, CDR2 YYEKEE (reference sequence). The CDR3 loop is CASSIDRNTEAFF. For the CDR3, the DNA is TGTGCCAGCAGCATAGACAGGAACACTGAAGCTTTCTTT.

The rearrangement joins TRBV10-3 to TRBJ1-1; 8 bases map to TRBD1. The CDR3 runs to 16 residues. V was clipped by 0 bases and J by 2 bases; unmatched bases: 5. Germline V CDR1 and CDR2: ENHRY, SYGVKD. Written as DNA, the CDR3 is TGTGCCATCAGTGAGTCGGGGACAGGTATTAACACTGAAGCTTTCTTT. The encoded protein is CAISESGTGINTEAFF.